This section outlines one TCR beta chain sequence together with its context. The target antigen is unknown. These data originate in a study of T cell responses to AZD1222 COVID-19 vaccine. Sequencing used immunoSEQ multiplex PCR; TCRdb keeps in-frame clones, though not all of them. The repertoire holds 40,000 to 50,000 clones, with approximately 88% as singletons. The CDR3 length is 12 residues. V lost 6 bases, J lost 5 bases, and 8 bases lay in between. Germline-derived CDR1 and CDR2 are MNHEY and SVGAGI. Points from the study as a whole: At 160-218 and 743-854, vaccine-associated CD4 TCRs were dominant, and they spanned spike.

The clonotype was recovered from an adult who received the AZD1222 COVID-19 vaccine. This chain uses TRBV6-5 with TRBJ2-1; D remains ambiguous. The sequencing used peripheral blood, collected 28 days after the second AZD1222 dose. The CDR3 protein is CASSATHNEQFF. DNA for the CDR3: TGTGCCAGCAGCGCCACCCACAATGAGCAGTTCTTC.